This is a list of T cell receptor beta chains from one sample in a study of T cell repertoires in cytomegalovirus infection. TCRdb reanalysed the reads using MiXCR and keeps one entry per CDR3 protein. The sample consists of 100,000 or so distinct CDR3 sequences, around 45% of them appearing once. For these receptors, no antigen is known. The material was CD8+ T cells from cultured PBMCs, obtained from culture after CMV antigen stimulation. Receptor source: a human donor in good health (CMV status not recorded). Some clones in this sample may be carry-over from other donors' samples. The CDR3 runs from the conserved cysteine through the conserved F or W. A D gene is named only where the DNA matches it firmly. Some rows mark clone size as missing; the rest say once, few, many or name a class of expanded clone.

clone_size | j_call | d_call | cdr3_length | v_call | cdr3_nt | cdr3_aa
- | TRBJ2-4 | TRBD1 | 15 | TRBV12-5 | TGTGCTAGTGGCCGACAGGGCTTCGACAAAAACATTCAGTACTTC | CASGRQGFDKNIQYF
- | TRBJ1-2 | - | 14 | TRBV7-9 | TGTGCCAGCAGCTTAATTGCGGACCGGGGTGGCTACACCTTC | CASSLIADRGGYTF
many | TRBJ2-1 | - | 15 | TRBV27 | TGTGCCAGCAGTTTATCAGGGGCGAGTGGAAATGAGCAGTTCTTC | CASSLSGASGNEQFF
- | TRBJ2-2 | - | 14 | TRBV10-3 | TGTGCCATCCCCACTGACATAAACACCGGGGAGCTGTTTTTT | CAIPTDINTGELFF
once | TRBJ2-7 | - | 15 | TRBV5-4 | TGTGCCAGCAGCTTGGAGGGTCCTAGCTCCTACGAGCAGTACTTC | CASSLEGPSSYEQYF
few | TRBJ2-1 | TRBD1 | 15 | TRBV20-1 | TGCAGTGCAGTAACAGGGGGCAGGGTCTACAATGAGCAGTTCTTC | CSAVTGGRVYNEQFF
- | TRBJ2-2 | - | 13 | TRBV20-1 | TGCAGTGGCCAGTTCGCGAACACCGGGGAGCTGTTTTTT | CSGQFANTGELFF
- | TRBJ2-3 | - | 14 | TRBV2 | TGTGCCAGCAGTGAAGTTGGGAGCACAGATACGCAGTATTTT | CASSEVGSTDTQYF
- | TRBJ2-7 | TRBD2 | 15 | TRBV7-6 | TGTGCCAGCAGCTTAGAACCGGGGGGGAGCTACGAGCAGTACTTC | CASSLEPGGSYEQYF
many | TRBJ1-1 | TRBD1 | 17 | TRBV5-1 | TGCGCCAGCAGCTTGTCCCTTGGGACAGTTCGAAACACTGAAGCTTTCTTT | CASSLSLGTVRNTEAFF
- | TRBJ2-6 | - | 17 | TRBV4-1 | TGCGCCAGCAGCCAAGATGGGTCGGAAACTGTAGCCAACGTCCTGACTTTC | CASSQDGSETVANVLTF
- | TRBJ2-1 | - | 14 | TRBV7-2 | TGTGCCAGCAGCTTACGCCCCCCCTACAATGAGCAGTTCTTC | CASSLRPPYNEQFF
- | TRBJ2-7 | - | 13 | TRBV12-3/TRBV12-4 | TGTGCCAGCAGTTTAGTGTCGGACGGCGAGCAGTACTTC | CASSLVSDGEQYF
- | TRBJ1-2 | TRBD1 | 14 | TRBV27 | TGTGCCAGCAGCCCCTCAGGGGGGAACTATGGCTACACCTTC | CASSPSGGNYGYTF
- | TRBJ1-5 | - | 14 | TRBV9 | TGTGCCAGCAGCTCAGGGGAGGGAAGTCAGCCCCAGCATTTT | CASSSGEGSQPQHF
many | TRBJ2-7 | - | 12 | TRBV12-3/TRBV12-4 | TGTGCCAGCAGTTTAGCGGGACCCGAGCAGTACTTC | CASSLAGPEQYF
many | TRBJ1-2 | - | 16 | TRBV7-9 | TGTGCCAGCAGCTTAGGGGGCGGGGGCGACCCCTATGGCTACACCTTC | CASSLGGGGDPYGYTF
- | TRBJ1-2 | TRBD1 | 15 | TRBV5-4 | TGTGCCAGCAGCGCAACAGGGGGAGTCAACTATGGCTACACCTTC | CASSATGGVNYGYTF
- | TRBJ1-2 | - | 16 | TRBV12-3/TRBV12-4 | TGTGTCAGCAGTTTAAGTGGCTGGGAATCAAACTATGGCTACACCTTC | CVSSLSGWESNYGYTF
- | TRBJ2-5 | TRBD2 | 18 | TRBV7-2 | TGTGCCAGCAGCTTAGCGACGGGACTAGCGGGGGGGCGTGAGACCCAGTACTTC | CASSLATGLAGGRETQYF
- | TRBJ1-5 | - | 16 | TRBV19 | TGTGCCAGTAGTATAGCCTTTGACAGCGGACATCAGCCCCAGCATTTT | CASSIAFDSGHQPQHF
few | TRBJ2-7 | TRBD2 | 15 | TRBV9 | TGTGCCAGCAGCCCCAGCGGGGGATTCTCCTACGAGCAGTACTTC | CASSPSGGFSYEQYF
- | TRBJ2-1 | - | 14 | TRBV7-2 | TGTGCCAGCAGCTTATCCCCTGACTACAATGAGCAGTTCTTC | CASSLSPDYNEQFF
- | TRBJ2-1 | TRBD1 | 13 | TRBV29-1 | TGCAGCGTTCGGACAGGGGGAACCGATGAGCAGTTCTTC | CSVRTGGTDEQFF
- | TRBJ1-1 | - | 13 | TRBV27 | TGTGCCAGCAGTTTATCGGTCCACACTGAAGCTTTCTTT | CASSLSVHTEAFF
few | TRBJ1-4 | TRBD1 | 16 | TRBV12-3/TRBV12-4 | TGTGCCAGCAGCCACATCCCGGGACAGGGGGCGGAAAAACTGTTTTTT | CASSHIPGQGAEKLFF
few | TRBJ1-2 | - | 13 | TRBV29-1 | TGCAGCGTTGAAGACGCTGGGTTGGGAGGCTACACCTTC | CSVEDAGLGGYTF
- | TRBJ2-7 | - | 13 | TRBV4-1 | TGCGCCAGCAGCCAGGCTCGAGGCTACGAGCAGTACTTC | CASSQARGYEQYF
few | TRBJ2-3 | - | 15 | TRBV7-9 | TGTGCCAGCAGCCAACTACCCGGGTACACAGATACGCAGTATTTT | CASSQLPGYTDTQYF
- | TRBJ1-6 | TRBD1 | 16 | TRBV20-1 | TGCAGTGCTTGGGGACAGCAAAGCTCCTATAATTCACCCCTCCACTTT | CSAWGQQSSYNSPLHF
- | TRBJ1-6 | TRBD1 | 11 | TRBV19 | TGTGCCAGTAGCCATGGGGACAGAAGTTATTTT | CASSHGDRSYF
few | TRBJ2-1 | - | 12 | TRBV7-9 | TGTGCCAGCAGCTTAAGTAGGAATGAGCAGTTCTTC | CASSLSRNEQFF
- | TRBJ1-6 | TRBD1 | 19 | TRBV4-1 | TGCGCCAGCAGCCAAGATCCTAGGGGGCTCGGCTCCTATAATTCACCCCTCCACTTT | CASSQDPRGLGSYNSPLHF
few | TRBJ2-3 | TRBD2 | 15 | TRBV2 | TGTGCCAGCGCGGGACTAGCGGGAGAAACAGATACGCAGTATTTT | CASAGLAGETDTQYF
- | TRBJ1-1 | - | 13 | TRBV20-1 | TGCAGTGCTAGAAAGGGCCCGGGGGTTGAAGCTTTCTTT | CSARKGPGVEAFF
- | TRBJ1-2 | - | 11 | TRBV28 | TGTGCCAGCAGTCCCAAGTCCGGCTACACCTTC | CASSPKSGYTF
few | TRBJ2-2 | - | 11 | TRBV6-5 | TGTGCCAGCAGTTCCAGCGGGGAGCTGTTTTTT | CASSSSGELFF
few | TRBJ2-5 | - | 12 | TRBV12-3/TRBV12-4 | TGTGCCAGCAGTTACCTCCGAGAGACCCAGTACTTC | CASSYLRETQYF
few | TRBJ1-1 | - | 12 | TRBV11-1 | TGTGCCAGCAGCTCCATGCTGGGTGAAGCTTTCTTT | CASSSMLGEAFF
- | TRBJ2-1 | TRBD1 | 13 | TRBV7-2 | TGTGCCAGCAGCAACCGACAGGGAACCGAGCAGTTCTTC | CASSNRQGTEQFF
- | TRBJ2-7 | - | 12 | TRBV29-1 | TGCAGCGTTGAAGGCGGTCGGTACGAGCAGTACTTC | CSVEGGRYEQYF